This T cell receptor beta chain was captured in a study of regulatory T cells in long-lasting Graves disease. The wider study: Graves' disease counted as persistent after over 5 years of antithyroid drugs with positive TSH receptor antibodies. Study-wide findings and caveats: Lower TCR diversity characterized persistent Graves' patients relative to newly diagnosed patients.

To note about this clonotype: As yet, its antigen is unknown.

Sequencing libraries for TCR beta were prepared with iRepertoire HTBI primers and Arm-PCR of CDR3 regions. TCRdb analysed the multiplex PCR reads with MiXCR anew, one entry per CDR3 protein. The repertoire holds almost 350,000 distinct CDR3 sequences, with about 18% as singletons. Time point defined: persistent/refractory GD, antithyroid drugs over 5 years with positive TRAb. From RNA extracted from PBMCs, the TCR library was made. The V gene lost 4 bases and the J gene lost 8 bases, with 14 bases spanning the gap. The CDR3 totals 12 residues. Germline loops: CDR1 DFQATT, CDR2 SNEGSKA (reference sequence).

The receptor comes from a female donor with Graves disease. The rearrangement uses TRBV20-1 and TRBJ1-2, with a weak D call TRBD1 (6 bases). The starting material was peripheral blood mononuclear cells (PBMCs), obtained when the disease was refractory, from a patient treated with antithyroid drugs. DNA of the CDR3: TGCAGTGCTACCCGGACAGCTGGAGGCTACACCTTC. It translates to CSATRTAGGYTF.